These T cell receptor beta chains were read from a single sample in a study of T-cell reconstitution after alpha-beta-depleted transplantation in children. TCRdb reprocessed the PCR reads with MiXCR, giving one entry per CDR3 protein. Of around 960,000 distinct CDR3 sequences listed, roughly 31% are singletons. Material: PBMCs, mostly from graft donor cells, obtained 360 days after TCRalphabeta/CD19-depleted stem cell transplant. These TCRs come from a boy in the first two years of life who had a stem cell transplant for SCID, so the T cells may come from the graft donor. CDR3s include the opening cysteine and the closing phenylalanine or tryptophan. The order of the fields is V gene, J gene, CDR3 protein.

>TRBV5-1|TRBJ2-7
CASSPLGVSSYEQYF
>TRBV6-5|TRBJ2-2
CASSYSIEGPNTGELFF
>TRBV19|TRBJ2-1
CASESGGNSYNEQFF
>TRBV7-3|TRBJ2-2
CASSFWGARELFF
>TRBV5-5|TRBJ1-2
CASSRSQGVYGYTF
>TRBV5-5|TRBJ1-2
CASSPGPGKTNYGYTF
>TRBV4-1|TRBJ1-3
CASSQDGGQALMGSGNTIYF
>TRBV12-3/TRBV12-4|TRBJ1-5
CASSLDPGINQPQHF
>TRBV28|TRBJ1-4
CASSSYRQGADEKLFF
>TRBV29-1|TRBJ1-1
CSVGEQANTEAFF
>TRBV20-1|TRBJ2-4
CSAKGDSKNIQYF
>TRBV7-3|TRBJ1-3
CASSFVNRTPILPPLSTGNTIYF
>TRBV5-1|TRBJ2-5
CASSLGSAYQETQYF
>TRBV20-1|TRBJ1-3
CSASSGTFGNTIYF
>TRBV20-1|TRBJ2-5
CSAGNNGAETQYF
>TRBV9|TRBJ2-1
CASSLFRLAGYNEQFF
>TRBV2|TRBJ2-2
CASSAWTDTGELFF
>TRBV7-8|TRBJ1-1
CASSLRAGGVNTEAFF
>TRBV7-2|TRBJ2-7
CASSPTMRTGSYEQYF
>TRBV12-3/TRBV12-4|TRBJ1-6
CASSLVRVGSPLHF
>TRBV28|TRBJ2-7
CASSHGRGGGEQYF
>TRBV5-5|TRBJ1-3
CASSLAVGQRWNTIYF
>TRBV12-3/TRBV12-4|TRBJ1-3
CASSPVQVSGNTIYF
>TRBV5-1|TRBJ1-1
CASSARQGADTEAFF
>TRBV4-1|TRBJ2-2
CASSQDPGRLTGELFF
>TRBV10-3|TRBJ2-5
CAISGGQETQYF
>TRBV12-3/TRBV12-4|TRBJ2-1
CASSLALLPAGGRNNEQFF
>TRBV7-9|TRBJ2-7
CASSLTHDEQYF
>TRBV12-3/TRBV12-4|TRBJ1-4
CASSPGTNWREKLFF
>TRBV29-1|TRBJ1-2
CSVERDRGETNTF
>TRBV20-1|TRBJ1-1
CSAQKDTEAFF
>TRBV24-1|TRBJ2-7
CATSDGGQGNPYEQYF
>TRBV12-3/TRBV12-4|TRBJ2-1
CASSLGTGWENEQFF
>TRBV5-6|TRBJ2-7
CASSIGWASGGAVYEQYF
>TRBV12-3/TRBV12-4|TRBJ2-6
CASSFDASGANVLTF
>TRBV28|TRBJ1-3
CASSWEGSGNTIYF
>TRBV5-1|TRBJ2-3
CASHRQGLRTDTQYF
>TRBV6-1|TRBJ2-5
CASSPTGDVETQYF
>TRBV20-1|TRBJ2-3
CSARRPGLSTDTQYF
>TRBV6-1|TRBJ1-1
CASTRAVNTEAFF
>TRBV29-1|TRBJ1-5
CSVREGGQPQHF
>TRBV7-9|TRBJ2-5
CASSFGYLTGETQYF
>TRBV4-2|TRBJ1-5
CASSHPGTQYQPQHF
>TRBV4-2|TRBJ1-5
CASSQGFGVSNQPQHF
>TRBV6-2/TRBV6-3|TRBJ2-1
CASSLLIRGREQFF
>TRBV5-1|TRBJ1-1
CASSLQAYTEAFF
>TRBV6-1|TRBJ2-7
CASRSRLSYEQYF
>TRBV6-5|TRBJ2-5
CASSSPFSETQYF
>TRBV6-1|TRBJ1-1
CASRPQDRQGRTEAFF
>TRBV5-1|TRBJ2-7
CASSLTTGGPYEQYF
>TRBV6-1|TRBJ2-1
CASSRGLAGAYNEQFF
>TRBV6-6|TRBJ1-2
CASRGGNYGYTF
>TRBV5-1|TRBJ2-3
CASSSSGSITDTQYF
>TRBV6-5|TRBJ1-1
CASSSYTPNTEAFF
>TRBV7-8|TRBJ2-7
CASSRPGKNPYEQYF